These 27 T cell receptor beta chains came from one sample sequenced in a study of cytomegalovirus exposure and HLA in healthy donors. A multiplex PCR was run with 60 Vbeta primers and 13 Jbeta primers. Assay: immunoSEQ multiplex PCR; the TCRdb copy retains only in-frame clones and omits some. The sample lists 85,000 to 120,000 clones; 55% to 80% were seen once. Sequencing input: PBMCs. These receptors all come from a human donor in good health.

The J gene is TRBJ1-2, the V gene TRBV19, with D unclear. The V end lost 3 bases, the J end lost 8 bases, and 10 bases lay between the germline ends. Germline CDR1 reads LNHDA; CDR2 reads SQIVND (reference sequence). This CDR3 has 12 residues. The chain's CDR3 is CASSISRGGYTF. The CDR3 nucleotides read TGTGCCAGTAGTATCAGTCGGGGAGGCTACACCTTC. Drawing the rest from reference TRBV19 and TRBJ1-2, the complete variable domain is DGGITQSPKYLFRKEGQNVTLSCEQNLNHDAMYWYRQDPGQGLRLIYYSQIVNDFQKGDIAEGYSVSREKKESFPLTVTSAQKNPTAFYLCASSISRGGYTFGSGTRLTVV.

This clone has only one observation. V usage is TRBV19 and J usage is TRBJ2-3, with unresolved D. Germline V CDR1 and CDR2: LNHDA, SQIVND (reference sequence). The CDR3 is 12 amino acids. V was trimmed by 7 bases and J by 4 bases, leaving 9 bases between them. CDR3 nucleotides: TGTGCCAGTACCGGTGAGGCAGATACGCAGTATTTT. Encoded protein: CASTGEADTQYF.

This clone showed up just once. The CDR3, as DNA: TGCGCCAGCACCCCCAGGGGCCCCGGCAGGTTGAACACTGAAGCTTTCTTT. Protein sequence: CASTPRGPGRLNTEAFF. The J gene is TRBJ1-1, the V gene TRBV5-1; D is perhaps TRBD1 (6 bases). V was trimmed by 6 bases and J by 0 bases, leaving 21 bases between them. The CDR3 contains 17 residues. CDR1 and CDR2 from the germline V gene are SGHRS and YFSETQ.

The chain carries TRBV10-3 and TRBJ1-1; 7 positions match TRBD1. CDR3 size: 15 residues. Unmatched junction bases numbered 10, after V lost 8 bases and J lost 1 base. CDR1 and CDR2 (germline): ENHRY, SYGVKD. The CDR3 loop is CAIGTGQVGNTEAFF. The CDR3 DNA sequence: TGTGCCATCGGTACTGGACAGGTGGGGAACACTGAAGCTTTCTTT.

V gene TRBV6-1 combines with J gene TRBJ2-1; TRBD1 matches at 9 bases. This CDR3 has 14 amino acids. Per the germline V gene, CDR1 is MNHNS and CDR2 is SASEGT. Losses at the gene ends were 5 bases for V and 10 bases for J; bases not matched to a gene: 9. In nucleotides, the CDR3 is TGTGCCAGCAGTTGGGACAGGGCTCTAGGGGAGCAGTTCTTC. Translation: CASSWDRALGEQFF.

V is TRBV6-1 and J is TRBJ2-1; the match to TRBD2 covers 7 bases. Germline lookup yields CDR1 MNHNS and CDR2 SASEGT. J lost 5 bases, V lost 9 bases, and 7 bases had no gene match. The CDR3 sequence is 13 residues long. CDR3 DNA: TGTGCCAGTCTCCGGGAGGAGAACAATGAGCAGTTCTTC. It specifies CASLREENNEQFF.

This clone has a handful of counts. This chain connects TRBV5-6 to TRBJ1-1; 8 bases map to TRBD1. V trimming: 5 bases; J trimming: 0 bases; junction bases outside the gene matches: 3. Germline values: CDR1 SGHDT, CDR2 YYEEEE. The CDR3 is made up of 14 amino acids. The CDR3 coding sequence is TGTGCCAGCAGAAGGACAGGGCTGAACACTGAAGCTTTCTTT. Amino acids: CASRRTGLNTEAFF.

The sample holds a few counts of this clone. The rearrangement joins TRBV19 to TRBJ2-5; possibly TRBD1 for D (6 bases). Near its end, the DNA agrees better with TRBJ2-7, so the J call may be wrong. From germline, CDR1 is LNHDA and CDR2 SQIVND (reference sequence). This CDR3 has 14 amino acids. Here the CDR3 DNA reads TGTGCCAGTAGTCCGGGACACGTTTCCTACGAGCAGTACTTC. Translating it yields CASSPGHVSYEQYF.

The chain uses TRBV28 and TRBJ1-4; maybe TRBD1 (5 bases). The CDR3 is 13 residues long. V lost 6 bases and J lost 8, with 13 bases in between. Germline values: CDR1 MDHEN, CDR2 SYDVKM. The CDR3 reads CASSIWGGEKLFF. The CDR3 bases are TGTGCCAGCAGCATTTGGGGGGGGGAAAAACTGTTTTTT. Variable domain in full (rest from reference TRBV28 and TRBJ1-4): DVKVTQSSRYLVKRTGEKVFLECVQDMDHENMFWYRQDPGLGLRLIYFSYDVKMKEKGDIPEGYSVSREKKERFSLILESASTNQTSMYLCASSIWGGEKLFFGSGTQLSVL.

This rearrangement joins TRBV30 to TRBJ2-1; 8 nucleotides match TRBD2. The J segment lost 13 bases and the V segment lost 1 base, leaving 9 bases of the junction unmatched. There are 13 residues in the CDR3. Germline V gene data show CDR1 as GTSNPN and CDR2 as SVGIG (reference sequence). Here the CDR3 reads CAWSGGLVLPQFF. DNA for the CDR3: TGTGCCTGGAGTGGGGGACTAGTGCTCCCCCAGTTCTTC.

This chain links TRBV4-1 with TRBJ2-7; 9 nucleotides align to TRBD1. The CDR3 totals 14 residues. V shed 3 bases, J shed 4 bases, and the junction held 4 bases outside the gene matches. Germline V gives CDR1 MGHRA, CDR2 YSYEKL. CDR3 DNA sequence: TGCGCCAGCAGCCACGGACAGGGGCAATACGAGCAGTACTTC. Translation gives CASSHGQGQYEQYF.

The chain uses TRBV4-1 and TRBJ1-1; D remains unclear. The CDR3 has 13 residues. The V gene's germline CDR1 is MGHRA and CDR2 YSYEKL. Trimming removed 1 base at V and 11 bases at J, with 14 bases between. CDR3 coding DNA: TGCGCCAGCAGCCAAGGGACTGGGGATAGGGCTTTCTTT. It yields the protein CASSQGTGDRAFF.

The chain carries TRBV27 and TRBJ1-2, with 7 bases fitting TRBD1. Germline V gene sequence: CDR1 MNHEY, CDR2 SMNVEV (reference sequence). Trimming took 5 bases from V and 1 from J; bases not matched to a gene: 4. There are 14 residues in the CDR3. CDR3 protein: CASSLTGFNYGYTF. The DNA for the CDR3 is TGTGCCAGCAGTCTGACAGGGTTTAACTATGGCTACACCTTC.

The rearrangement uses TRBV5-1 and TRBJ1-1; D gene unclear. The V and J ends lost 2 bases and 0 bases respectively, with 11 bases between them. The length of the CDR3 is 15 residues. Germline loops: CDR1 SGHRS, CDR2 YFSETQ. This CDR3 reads CASSFASGVNTEAFF. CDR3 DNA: TGCGCCAGCAGCTTCGCATCCGGGGTGAACACTGAAGCTTTCTTT.

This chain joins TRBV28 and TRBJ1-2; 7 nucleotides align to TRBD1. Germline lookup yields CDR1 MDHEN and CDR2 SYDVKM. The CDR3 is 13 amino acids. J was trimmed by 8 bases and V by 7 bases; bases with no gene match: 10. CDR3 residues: CASTRDRVRGYTF. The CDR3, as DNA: TGTGCCAGCACCCGAGACAGGGTTCGAGGCTACACCTTC.

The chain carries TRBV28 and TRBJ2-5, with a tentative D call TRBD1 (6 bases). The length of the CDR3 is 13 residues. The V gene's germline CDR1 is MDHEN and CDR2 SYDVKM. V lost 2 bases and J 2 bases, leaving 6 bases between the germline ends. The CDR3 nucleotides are TGTGCCAGCAGTTTACAGGGGCAAGAGACCCAGTACTTC. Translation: CASSLQGQETQYF.

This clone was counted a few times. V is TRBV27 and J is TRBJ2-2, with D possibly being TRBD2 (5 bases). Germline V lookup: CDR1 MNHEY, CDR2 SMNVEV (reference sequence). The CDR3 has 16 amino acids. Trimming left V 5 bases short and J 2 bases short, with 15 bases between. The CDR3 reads CASSLHRGLNTGELFF. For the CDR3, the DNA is TGTGCCAGCAGTCTGCACCGGGGATTAAACACCGGGGAGCTGTTTTTT.

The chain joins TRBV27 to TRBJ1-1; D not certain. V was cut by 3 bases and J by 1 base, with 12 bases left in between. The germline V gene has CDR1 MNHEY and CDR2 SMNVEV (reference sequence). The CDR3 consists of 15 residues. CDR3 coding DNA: TGTGCCAGCAGTTTTTTAGGCCAGGCGAACACTGAAGCTTTCTTT. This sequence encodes CASSFLGQANTEAFF.

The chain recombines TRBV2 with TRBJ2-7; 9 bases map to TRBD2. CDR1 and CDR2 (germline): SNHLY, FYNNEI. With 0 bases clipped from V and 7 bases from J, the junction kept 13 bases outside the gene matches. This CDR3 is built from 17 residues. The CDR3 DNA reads TGTGCCAGCAGTGAAGCGGAAGGGCTAGCGGGATCGGGAGAGCAGTACTTC. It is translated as CASSEAEGLAGSGEQYF.

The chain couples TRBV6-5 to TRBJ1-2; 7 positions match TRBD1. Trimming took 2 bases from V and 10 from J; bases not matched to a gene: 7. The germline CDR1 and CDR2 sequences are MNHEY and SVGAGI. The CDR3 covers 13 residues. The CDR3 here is CASSYLGQDAYTF. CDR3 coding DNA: TGTGCCAGCAGTTACCTTGGACAGGACGCCTACACCTTC.

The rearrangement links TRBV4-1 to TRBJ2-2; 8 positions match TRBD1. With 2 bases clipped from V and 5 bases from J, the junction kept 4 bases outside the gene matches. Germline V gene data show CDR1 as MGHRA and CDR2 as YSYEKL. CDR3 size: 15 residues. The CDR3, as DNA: TGCGCCAGCAGCCAAAACCGGGACAGGACCGGGGAGCTGTTTTTT. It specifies CASSQNRDRTGELFF.

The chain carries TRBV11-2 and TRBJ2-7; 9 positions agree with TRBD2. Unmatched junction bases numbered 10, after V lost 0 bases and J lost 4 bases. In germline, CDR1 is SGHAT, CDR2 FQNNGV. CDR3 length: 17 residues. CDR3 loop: CASSLDRTDLAGYEQYF. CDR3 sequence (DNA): TGTGCCAGCAGCTTAGATCGGACAGACCTAGCGGGGTACGAGCAGTACTTC.

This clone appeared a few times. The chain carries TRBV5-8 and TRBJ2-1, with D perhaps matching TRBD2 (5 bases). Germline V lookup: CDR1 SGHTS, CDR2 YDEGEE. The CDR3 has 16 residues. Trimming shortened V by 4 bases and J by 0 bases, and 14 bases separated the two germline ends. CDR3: CASSLFERTSYNEQFF. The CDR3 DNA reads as TGTGCCAGCAGCCTATTCGAGCGGACCTCCTACAATGAGCAGTTCTTC.

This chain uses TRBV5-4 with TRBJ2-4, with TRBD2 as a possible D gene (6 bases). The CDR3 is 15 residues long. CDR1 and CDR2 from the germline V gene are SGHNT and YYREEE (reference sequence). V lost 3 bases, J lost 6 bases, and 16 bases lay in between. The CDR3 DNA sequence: TGTGCCAGCAGCTCCCCTTCGAACGGGGGAAACATTCAGTACTTC. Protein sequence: CASSSPSNGGNIQYF.

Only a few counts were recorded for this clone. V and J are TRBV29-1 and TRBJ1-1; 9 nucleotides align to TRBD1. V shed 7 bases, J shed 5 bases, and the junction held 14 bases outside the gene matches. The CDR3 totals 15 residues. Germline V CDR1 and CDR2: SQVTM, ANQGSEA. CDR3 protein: CSARGQGSARTEAFF. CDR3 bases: TGCAGCGCAAGAGGACAGGGGTCTGCGAGGACTGAAGCTTTCTTT.

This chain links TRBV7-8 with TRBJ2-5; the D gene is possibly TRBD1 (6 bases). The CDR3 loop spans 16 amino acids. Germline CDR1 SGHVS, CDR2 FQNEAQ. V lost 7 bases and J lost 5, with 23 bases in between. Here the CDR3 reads CASIPPLLGASETQYF. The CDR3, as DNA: TGTGCCAGCATCCCCCCCCTCTTGGGGGCGAGTGAGACCCAGTACTTC. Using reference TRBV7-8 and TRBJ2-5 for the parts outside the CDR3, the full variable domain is GAGVSQSPRYKVAKRGQDVALRCDPISGHVSLFWYQQALGQGPEFLTYFQNEAQLDKSGLPSDRFFAERPEGSVSTLKIQRTQQEDSAVYLCASIPPLLGASETQYFGPGTRLLVL.

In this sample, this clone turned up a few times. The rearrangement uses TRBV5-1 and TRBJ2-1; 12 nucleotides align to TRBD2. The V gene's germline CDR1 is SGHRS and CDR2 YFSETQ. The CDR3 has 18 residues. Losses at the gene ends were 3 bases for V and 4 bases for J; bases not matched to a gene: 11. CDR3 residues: CASSYGLAGNLEYNEQFF. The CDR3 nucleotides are TGCGCCAGCAGCTATGGACTAGCGGGAAACCTTGAGTACAATGAGCAGTTCTTC.